The 21 T cell receptor beta chains listed next were all sequenced from one sample in a study of early T cells in non-severe SARS-CoV-2 infection. TCRdb re-called the 5' RACE reads with MiXCR, one entry per CDR3 protein. The sample includes about 50,000 distinct CDR3 sequences, about 10% seen only once; the top ten take around 6%. Sequencing used whole blood. The receptors derive from an adult who was a healthcare worker with PCR-confirmed SARS-CoV-2 infection or an uninfected control (not recorded which).

This chain uses TRBV12-3 or TRBV12-4 with TRBJ2-1; no clear D gene. The CDR3 has 13 residues. With 5 bases removed from V and 5 bases from J, the gap between germline ends came to 10 bases. Here the CDR3 reads CASSPRLNNEQFF. In DNA form, the CDR3 reads TGTGCCAGCAGTCCCCGGCTCAACAATGAGCAGTTCTTC.

This clonotype was seen a handful of times. V and J are TRBV19 and TRBJ2-7; D unresolved. This CDR3 is built from 13 residues. Per germline, CDR1 LNHDA and CDR2 SQIVND (reference sequence). V gave up 3 bases and J gave up 3 bases, with 9 bases separating them. CDR3 coding DNA: TGTGCCAGTAGTATGCACATGTTCTACGAGCAGTACTTC. This sequence encodes CASSMHMFYEQYF.

The genes are TRBV18 and TRBJ1-1; the D is unclear. Per germline, CDR1 KGHSH and CDR2 LQKENI. The V and J ends lost 2 bases and 3 bases respectively, with 7 bases between them. There are 13 residues in the CDR3. The chain's CDR3 is CASSPAWDTEAFF. Here the CDR3 DNA reads TGTGCCAGCTCACCAGCGTGGGACACTGAAGCTTTCTTT.

This clonotype was counted a few times. The V and J genes are TRBV3-1 and TRBJ2-4; D remains unclear. V lost 5 bases to trimming and J lost 3 bases, with 2 bases between them. There are 11 residues in the CDR3. Germline CDR1 and CDR2: LGHDT and YNNKEL (reference sequence). The CDR3 DNA sequence: TGTGCCAGCAGCAACAAAAACATTCAGTACTTC. Residues: CASSNKNIQYF.

This clonotype was counted a few times. This sequence joins TRBV3-1 and TRBJ1-2, with D unresolved. Per germline, CDR1 LGHDT and CDR2 YNNKEL (reference sequence). V was clipped by 4 bases and J by 8 bases, with 14 bases between them. The CDR3 is 13 residues long. DNA of the CDR3: TGTGCCAGCAGCCCTTTGGCAAGCGGAGGCTACACCTTC. Amino acids: CASSPLASGGYTF.

Comment on this clonotype: A read error may explain this, as a much larger clone is one base away. The chain joins TRBV3-1 to TRBJ1-3; no reliable D call. Germline-derived CDR1 and CDR2 are LGHDT and YNNKEL (reference sequence). This CDR3 has 14 amino acids. The chain's CDR3 is CVSSQAGSGNTIYF. Written as DNA, the CDR3 is TGTGTCAGCAGCCAAGCAGGCTCTGGAAACACCATATATTTT. Based on the CDR3 plus reference TRBV3-1 and TRBJ1-3, the full variable domain is DTAVSQTPKYLVTQMGNDKSIKCEQNLGHDTMYWYKQDSKKFLKIMFSYNNKELIINETVPNRFSPKSPDKAHLNLHINSLELGDSAVYFCVSSQAGSGNTIYFGEGSWLTVV.

This clonotype was seen only a few times. This chain connects TRBV7-9 to TRBJ2-7, with TRBD1 identical over 7 bases. In germline, CDR1 is SEHNR, CDR2 FQNEAQ (reference sequence). The CDR3 is made up of 15 amino acids. V lost 5 bases to trimming and J lost 2 bases; unmatched junction nucleotides: 9. The DNA for the CDR3 is TGTGCCAGCAGCGCGACCGGGACAGCTACCTACGAGCAGTACTTC. This sequence encodes CASSATGTATYEQYF.

This clonotype has only a few counts. The chain recombines TRBV6-2 or TRBV6-3 with TRBJ2-7, with TRBD1 matching over 8 bases. V was clipped by 4 bases and J by 6 bases; unmatched bases: 14. The CDR3 extends over 16 amino acids. Germline V CDR1 and CDR2: MNHEY, SVGEGT. The CDR3 nucleotides read TGTGCCAGCAGTTTCCCGGAGGACAGGGAAGGAGGCGAGCAGTACTTC. This encodes CASSFPEDREGGEQYF.

This sequence joins TRBV7-2 and TRBJ1-1, with D possibly matching TRBD1 (5 bases). Trimming left V 1 base short and J 8 bases short, with 14 bases between. Germline-derived CDR1 and CDR2 are SGHTA and FQGNSA. The CDR3 sequence is 14 residues long. CDR3 coding DNA: TGTGCCAGCAGCTTAGTTGGGGCTGCCCACGAAGCTTTCTTT. Its protein is CASSLVGAAHEAFF.

There are many counts of this clonotype. V usage is TRBV6-6 and J usage is TRBJ2-6; 10 nucleotides align to TRBD1. V lost 1 base and J lost 2; bases outside the gene matches: 5. Germline CDR1 reads MNHNY; CDR2 reads SVGAGI (reference sequence). This CDR3 is built from 18 residues. CDR3: CASSYYGTGAPGANVLTF. The CDR3 nucleotides are TGTGCCAGCAGTTACTACGGGACAGGGGCTCCTGGGGCCAACGTCCTGACTTTC.

The rearrangement links TRBV24-1 to TRBJ2-1, with 7 nucleotides matching TRBD1. CDR1 KGHDR and CDR2 SFDVKD come from the germline V gene. V trimming: 5 bases; J trimming: 10 bases; junction bases outside the gene matches: 10. The CDR3 is 14 amino acids. The CDR3 DNA follows: TGTGCCACCAGTGCGTCACAGGGGTTGGGGGAGCAGTTCTTC. It yields the protein CATSASQGLGEQFF.

The CDR3 bases are TGCGCCAGCAGCTTGATTGCCCTGGCGCCAGAGACCCAGTACTTC. Its translation: CASSLIALAPETQYF. This chain joins TRBV5-1 and TRBJ2-5; D is ambiguous. Trimming pared 1 base from V and 4 bases from J, leaving 14 bases between. The CDR3 loop spans 15 amino acids. Per the germline V gene, CDR1 is SGHRS and CDR2 is YFSETQ.

This clonotype was seen at least ten times. The gene calls are TRBV7-3 and TRBJ2-1; D is perhaps TRBD1 (6 bases). The germline V gene encodes CDR1 SGHTA and CDR2 FQGTGA. V lost 5 bases and J lost 4, with 12 bases in between. CDR3 length equals 14 residues. This chain's CDR3 is CASSPTRGYNEQFF. In DNA form, the CDR3 reads TGTGCCAGCAGCCCTACTAGGGGGTACAATGAGCAGTTCTTC.

V gene TRBV10-1 combines with J gene TRBJ2-7; D might be TRBD1 or TRBD2, each matching 5 bases. Germline V gene sequence: CDR1 WNHNN, CDR2 SYGVQD (reference sequence). V gave up 8 bases and J gave up 9 bases, with 20 bases separating them. The CDR3 runs 13 residues. As DNA, the CDR3 is TGCGCCAGCTCCGCCGGGACGGAGAGTTGGCAGTACTTC. This translates into CASSAGTESWQYF.

At least ten counts were recorded for this clonotype. The chain links TRBV2 to TRBJ1-2, with unresolved D. Trimming stripped 3 bases from V and 1 base from J, with 6 bases between. Germline V lookup: CDR1 SNHLY, CDR2 FYNNEI. The CDR3 has 13 amino acids. The CDR3 sequence: CASSDHLNYGYTF. The CDR3 DNA follows: TGTGCCAGCAGTGACCACCTTAACTATGGCTACACCTTC.

This clonotype was counted at least ten times. V gene TRBV29-1 combines with J gene TRBJ2-1; D is unresolved. This CDR3 is built from 13 residues. Per germline, CDR1 SQVTM and CDR2 ANQGSEA. V gave up 4 bases and J gave up 5 bases, with 12 bases separating them. The CDR3 sequence: CSVGERLNNEQFF. CDR3 DNA sequence: TGCAGCGTTGGCGAGAGACTGAACAATGAGCAGTTCTTC.

In regard to this clonotype: Sequence at one end of the junction differs from germline and may be a read error. The V and J genes are TRBV7-2 and TRBJ1-5; D remains unclear. Germline CDR1 and CDR2: SGHTA and FQGNSA. The CDR3 has 15 amino acids. CDR3 DNA sequence: TGTGCCAGCAGCGTAGCCTTTGGGAGCAATCAGCCCCAGCATTTT. It codes for CASSVAFGSNQPQHF.

This clonotype was detected ten times or more. The rearrangement uses TRBV6-1 and TRBJ1-2; D remains unclear. The V end lost 6 bases, the J end lost 5 bases, and 10 bases lay between the germline ends. In germline, CDR1 is MNHNS, CDR2 SASEGT. The CDR3 contains 12 residues. This CDR3 is CASRADLYGYTF. Here the CDR3 DNA reads TGTGCCAGCAGGGCGGACCTATATGGCTACACCTTC.

This clonotype was detected ten times or more. This rearrangement joins TRBV6-5 to TRBJ2-7; no clear D. This CDR3 has 14 residues. The germline V gene has CDR1 MNHEY and CDR2 SVGAGI. Trimming took off 6 bases at V and 3 bases at J, with 15 bases between the two ends. The DNA for the CDR3 is TGTGCCAGCAGCTCTAGGGTCGCTATCTACGAGCAGTACTTC. Amino acids: CASSSRVAIYEQYF.

In this sample, this clonotype turned up many times. The CDR3 bases are TGTGCCAGCAGCCCCAGCGGGAGCTCCTACAATGAGCAGTTCTTC. Translating it yields CASSPSGSSYNEQFF. The rearrangement uses TRBV6-2 or TRBV6-3 and TRBJ2-1; TRBD2 matches at 8 bases. CDR1 and CDR2 from the germline V gene are MNHEY and SVGEGT. J was trimmed by 0 bases and V by 6 bases; bases with no gene match: 4. The CDR3 sequence is 15 residues long.

This clonotype was picked up a small number of times. The chain recombines TRBV11-2 with TRBJ2-1, with 9 bases aligning to TRBD2. This CDR3 comprises 15 residues. Germline CDR1 and CDR2: SGHAT and FQNNGV. Trimming took 4 bases from V and 13 from J; bases not matched to a gene: 14. As DNA, the CDR3 is TGTGCCAGCAGCTCGATTGGGGGTAGCGGGAGCTCACAGTTCTTC. Its translation: CASSSIGGSGSSQFF.